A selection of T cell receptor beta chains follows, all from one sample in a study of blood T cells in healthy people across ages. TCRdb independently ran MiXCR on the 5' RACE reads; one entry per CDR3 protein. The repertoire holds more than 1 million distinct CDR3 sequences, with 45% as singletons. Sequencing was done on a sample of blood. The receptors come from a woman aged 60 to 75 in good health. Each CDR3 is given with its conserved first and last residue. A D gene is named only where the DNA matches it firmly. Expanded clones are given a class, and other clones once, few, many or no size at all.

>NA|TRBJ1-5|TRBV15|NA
TGTGCCACCAGCAGAGCAGATACGAGCAATCAGCCCCAGCATTTT
CATSRADTSNQPQHF
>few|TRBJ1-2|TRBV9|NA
TGTGCCAGCAGCGTAGGTGACTATGGCTACACCTTC
CASSVGDYGYTF
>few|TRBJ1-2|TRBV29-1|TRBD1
TGCAGCGTTATACCCTGGACAGGAAGAGATGGCTACACCTTC
CSVIPWTGRDGYTF
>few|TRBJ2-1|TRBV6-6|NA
TGTGCCAGCAGCCGCAAGGGCCAGCCCGATGAGCAGTTCTTC
CASSRKGQPDEQFF
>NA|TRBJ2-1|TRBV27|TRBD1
TGTGCCAGCAGCCACTCCTTCAGGGGGCTCACCTACAATGAGCAGTTCTTC
CASSHSFRGLTYNEQFF
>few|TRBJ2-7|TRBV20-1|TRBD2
TGCAGTGCACTAGCGGGAGAATTCCCCTACGAGCAGTACTTC
CSALAGEFPYEQYF
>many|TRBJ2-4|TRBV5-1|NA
TGCGCCAGCAGCCACGAAGGGAACATTCAGTACTTC
CASSHEGNIQYF
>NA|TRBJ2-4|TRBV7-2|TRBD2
TGTGCCAGCAGCTTAGATGGACTAGCCCAGAGGGGAAACATTCAGTACTTC
CASSLDGLAQRGNIQYF
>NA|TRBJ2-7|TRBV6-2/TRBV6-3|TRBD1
TGTGCCGGCAGACTCCGGGACAGCCCCTACGAGCAGTACTTC
CAGRLRDSPYEQYF
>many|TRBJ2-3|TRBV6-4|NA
TGTGCCAGCAGTCTCTCGGGGGAGACAGATACGCAGTATTTT
CASSLSGETDTQYF
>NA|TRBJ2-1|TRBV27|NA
TGTGCCAGCACAGAGCTTACCGGGACCGCCGACTACAATGAGCAGTTCTTC
CASTELTGTADYNEQFF
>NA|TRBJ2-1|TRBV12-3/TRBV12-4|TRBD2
TGTGCCAGCAGACTACCCTTAGCGGGAGGGCCGAAGTACCAAGATGAGCAGTTCTTC
CASRLPLAGGPKYQDEQFF
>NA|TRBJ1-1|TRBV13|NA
TGTGCCAGCAGCTTAGGGGCCGGGGGCACTGAAGCTTTCTTT
CASSLGAGGTEAFF
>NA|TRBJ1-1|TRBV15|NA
TGTGCCACCAGCAGAGAAGGGAAGAACACTGAAGCTTTCTTT
CATSREGKNTEAFF
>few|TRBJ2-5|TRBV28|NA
TGTGCCAGCAGTTTCTCTGTGAATTGGGAGACCCAGTACTTC
CASSFSVNWETQYF
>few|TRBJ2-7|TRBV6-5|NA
TGTGCCAGCAGTTACTACGGGACCACCTACGAGCAGTACTTC
CASSYYGTTYEQYF
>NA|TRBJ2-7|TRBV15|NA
TGTGCCACCAGCAGCAGCAGGGGGGTGACCTACGAGCAGTACTTC
CATSSSRGVTYEQYF
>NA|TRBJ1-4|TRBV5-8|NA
TGTACCAGCAGCCCAGGGCAGGGGAGGACTAATGAAAAACTGTTTTTT
CTSSPGQGRTNEKLFF
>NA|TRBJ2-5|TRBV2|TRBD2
TGTGCCAGCAGTGAAACTAGCGGGAGTGGGTTGGAGACCCAGTACTTC
CASSETSGSGLETQYF
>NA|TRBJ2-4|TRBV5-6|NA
TGTGCCAGCAGCCTGGACAACTACGGGCAGTACTTC
CASSLDNYGQYF
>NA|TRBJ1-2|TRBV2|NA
TGTGCCACCGGACAATTCTATGGCTACACCTTC
CATGQFYGYTF
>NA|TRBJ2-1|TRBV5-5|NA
TGTGCCAGCAGCATGACACGGGAGCATGAGCAGTTCTTC
CASSMTREHEQFF
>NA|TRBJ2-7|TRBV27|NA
TGTGCCAGCAGTTTAATCGGAAGGACCTACGAGCAGTACTTC
CASSLIGRTYEQYF
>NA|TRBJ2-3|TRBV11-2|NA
TGTGCCAGCAGTTTTAGTGGGGGAAACACAGATACGCAGTATTTT
CASSFSGGNTDTQYF
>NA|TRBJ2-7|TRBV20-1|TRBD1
TGCAGTGCGGGACAGGGTTCCACCTACGAGCAGTACTTC
CSAGQGSTYEQYF
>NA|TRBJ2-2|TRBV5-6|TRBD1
TGTGCCAGCAGCCGACAGGGAAGGCGGCTGCTGTTTTTT
CASSRQGRRLLFF
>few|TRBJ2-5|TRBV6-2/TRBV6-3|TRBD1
TGTGCCAGCAGCCCGGACAGGGGGCGGTACCAAGAGACCCAGTACTTC
CASSPDRGRYQETQYF
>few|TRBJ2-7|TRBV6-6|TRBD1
TGTGCCAGCAGTTCTGGACAGGCCGCCTACGAGCAGTACTTC
CASSSGQAAYEQYF
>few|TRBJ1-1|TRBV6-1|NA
TGTGCCAGCAGTGTAATTAACACTGAAGCTTTCTTT
CASSVINTEAFF
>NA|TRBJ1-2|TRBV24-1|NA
TGTGCCACCAGTGATCGGGGAATCGGTAGCTACACCTTC
CATSDRGIGSYTF
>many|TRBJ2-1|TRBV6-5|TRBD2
TGTGCCAGCAGTTACTCGATAGTAGCGGGAGACAATGAGCAGTTCTTC
CASSYSIVAGDNEQFF
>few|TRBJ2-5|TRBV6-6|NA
TGTGCCAGCAGTAATTTAAATGAGCAGTACTTC
CASSNLNEQYF
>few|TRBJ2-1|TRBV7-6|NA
TGTGCCAGCAGCCCAAGGCCCGAGGGGTTTACCGGGCATGAGCAGTTCTTC
CASSPRPEGFTGHEQFF
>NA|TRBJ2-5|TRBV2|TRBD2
TGTGCCAGCAGTCAATTGCCGGGGGGACAAGAGACCCAGTACTTC
CASSQLPGGQETQYF
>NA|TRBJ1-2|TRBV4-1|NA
TGCGCCAGCAGCCAAGATTGGCGTGGGTGGTACGGCTACACCTTC
CASSQDWRGWYGYTF
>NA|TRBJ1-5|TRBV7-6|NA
TGTGCCAGCAGCTTAGCGCAGGGGTTAGGACAGCCCCAGCATTTT
CASSLAQGLGQPQHF
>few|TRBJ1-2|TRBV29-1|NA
TGCAGCGTTGACGGAGGCAGGGTCGGCTATGGTTACACCTTC
CSVDGGRVGYGYTF
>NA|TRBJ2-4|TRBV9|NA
TGTGCCAGCAGCCTCCCCAGGGACGGGGACATTCAGTACTTC
CASSLPRDGDIQYF
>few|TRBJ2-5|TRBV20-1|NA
TGCAGTGCTAGTTTGTTCGGAGACAGTCAAGAGACCCAGTACTTC
CSASLFGDSQETQYF
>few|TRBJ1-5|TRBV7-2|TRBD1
TGTGCCAGCAGCCTAGACAGGGGGCCTCAGCCCCAGCATTTT
CASSLDRGPQPQHF
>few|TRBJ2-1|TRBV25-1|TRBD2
TGTGCCAGCAGTGAATTTAACCCCTCGGCTAGCGGCCCCTACAATGAGCAGTTCTTC
CASSEFNPSASGPYNEQFF
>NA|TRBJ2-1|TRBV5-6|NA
TGTGCCAGCAGCGGGGGGCCTTCCTACAATGAGCAGTTCTTC
CASSGGPSYNEQFF
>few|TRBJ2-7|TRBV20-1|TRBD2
TGCAGTGCTGGGGGGGTAGGTAGCGGGTACGAGCAGTACTTC
CSAGGVGSGYEQYF
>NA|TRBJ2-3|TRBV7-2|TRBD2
TGTGCCAGCAGCTTCCGACTAGCGGGAGGGGATACGCAGTATTTT
CASSFRLAGGDTQYF
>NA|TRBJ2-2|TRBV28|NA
TGTGCCAGCAGCTCAGGGGCCCCACCCGGGGAGCTGTTTTTT
CASSSGAPPGELFF
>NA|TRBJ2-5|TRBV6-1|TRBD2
TGTGCCAGCAGCCAAACTAGCGGGAGCCCCATAAGGGGGGGGGAGACCCAGTACTTC
CASSQTSGSPIRGGETQYF